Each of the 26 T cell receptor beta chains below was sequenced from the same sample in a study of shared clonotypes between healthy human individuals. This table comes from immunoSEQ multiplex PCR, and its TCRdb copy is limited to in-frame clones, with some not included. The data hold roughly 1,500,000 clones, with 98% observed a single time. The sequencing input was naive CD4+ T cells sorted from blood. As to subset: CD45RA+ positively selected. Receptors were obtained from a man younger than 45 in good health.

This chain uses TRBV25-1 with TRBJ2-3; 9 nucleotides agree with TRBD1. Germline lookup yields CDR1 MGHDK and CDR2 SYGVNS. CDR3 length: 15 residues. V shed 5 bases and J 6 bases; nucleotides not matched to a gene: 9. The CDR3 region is CASSSNPDRGDTQYF. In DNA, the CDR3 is TGTGCCAGCAGTTCCAATCCCGACAGGGGGGATACGCAGTATTTT.

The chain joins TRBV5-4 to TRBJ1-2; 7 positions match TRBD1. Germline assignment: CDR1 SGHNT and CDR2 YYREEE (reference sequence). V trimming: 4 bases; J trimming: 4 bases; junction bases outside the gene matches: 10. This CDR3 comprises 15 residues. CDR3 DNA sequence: TGTGCCAGCAGCCGTACCGACAGGGACCTCTATGGCTACACCTTC. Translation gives CASSRTDRDLYGYTF.

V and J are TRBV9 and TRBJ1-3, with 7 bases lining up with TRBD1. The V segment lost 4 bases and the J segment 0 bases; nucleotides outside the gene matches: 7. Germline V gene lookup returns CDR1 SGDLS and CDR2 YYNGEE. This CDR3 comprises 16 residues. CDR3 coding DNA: TGTGCCAGCAGCAGCGGACAGGCGAGCTCTGGAAACACCATATATTTT. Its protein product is CASSSGQASSGNTIYF.

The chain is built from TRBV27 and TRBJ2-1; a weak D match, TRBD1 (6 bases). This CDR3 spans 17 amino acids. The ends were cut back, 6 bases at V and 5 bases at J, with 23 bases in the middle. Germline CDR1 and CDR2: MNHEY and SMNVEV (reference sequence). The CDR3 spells CASRGVWGRQENNEQFF. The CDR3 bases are TGTGCCAGCAGGGGTGTATGGGGGCGCCAAGAAAACAATGAGCAGTTCTTC.

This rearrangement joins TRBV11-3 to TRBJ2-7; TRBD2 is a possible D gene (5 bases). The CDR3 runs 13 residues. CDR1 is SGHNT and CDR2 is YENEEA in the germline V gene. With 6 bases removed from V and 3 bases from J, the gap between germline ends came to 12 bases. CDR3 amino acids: CASSRDSDYEQYF. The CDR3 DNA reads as TGTGCCAGCAGTCGTGATAGCGACTACGAGCAGTACTTC.

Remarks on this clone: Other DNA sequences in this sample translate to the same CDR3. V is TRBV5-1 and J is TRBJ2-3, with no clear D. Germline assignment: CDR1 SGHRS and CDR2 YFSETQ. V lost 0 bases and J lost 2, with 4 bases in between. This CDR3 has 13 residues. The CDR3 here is CASSLEPTDTQYF. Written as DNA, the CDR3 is TGCGCCAGCAGCTTGGAGCCCACAGATACGCAGTATTTT.

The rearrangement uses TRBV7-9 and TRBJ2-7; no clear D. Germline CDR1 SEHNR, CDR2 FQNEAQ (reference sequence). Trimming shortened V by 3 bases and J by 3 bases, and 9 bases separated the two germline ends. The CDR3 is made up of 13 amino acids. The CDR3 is CASSFDGLYEQYF. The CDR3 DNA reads TGTGCCAGCAGCTTTGACGGGCTCTACGAGCAGTACTTC.

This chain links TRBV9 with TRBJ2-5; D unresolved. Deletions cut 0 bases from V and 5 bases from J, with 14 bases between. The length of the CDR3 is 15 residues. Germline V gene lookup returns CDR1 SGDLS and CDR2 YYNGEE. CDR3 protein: CASSVVGFLGETQYF. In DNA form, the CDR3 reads TGTGCCAGCAGCGTAGTGGGATTCCTGGGGGAGACCCAGTACTTC.

The CDR3 sequence: CASSLREYQETQYF. For the CDR3, the DNA is TGTGCCAGCAGCTTGCGGGAGTACCAAGAGACCCAGTACTTC. This sequence joins TRBV5-4 and TRBJ2-5; weak D call: TRBD2 (6 bases). The CDR3 extends over 14 amino acids. CDR1 and CDR2 (germline): SGHNT, YYREEE (reference sequence). Trimming shortened V by 1 base and J by 0 bases, and 7 bases separated the two germline ends.

The CDR3 coding sequence is TGTGCCAGCACCCCTTCCGGGACAGAAAGCTCCTACAATGAGCAGTTCTTC. Translated: CASTPSGTESSYNEQFF. The rearrangement uses TRBV25-1 and TRBJ2-1; 7 bases match TRBD1. The ends lost 7 bases at V and 0 bases at J; junction bases unmatched: 12. Germline CDR1 MGHDK, CDR2 SYGVNS. CDR3 length: 17 residues.

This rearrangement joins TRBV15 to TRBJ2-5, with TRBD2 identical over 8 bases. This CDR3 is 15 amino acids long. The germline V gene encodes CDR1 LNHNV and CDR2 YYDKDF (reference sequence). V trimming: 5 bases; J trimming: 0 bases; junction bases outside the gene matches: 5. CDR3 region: CATSRFGRDQETQYF. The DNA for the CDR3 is TGTGCCACCAGCCGTTTCGGGAGGGACCAAGAGACCCAGTACTTC.

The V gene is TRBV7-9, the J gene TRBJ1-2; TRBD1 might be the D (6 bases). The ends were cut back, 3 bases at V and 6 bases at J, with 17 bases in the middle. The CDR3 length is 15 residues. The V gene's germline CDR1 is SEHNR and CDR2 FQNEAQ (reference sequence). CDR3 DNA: TGTGCCAGCAGCTTCTCAGGGGCCCCCCCGGATGGCTACACCTTC. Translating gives CASSFSGAPPDGYTF.

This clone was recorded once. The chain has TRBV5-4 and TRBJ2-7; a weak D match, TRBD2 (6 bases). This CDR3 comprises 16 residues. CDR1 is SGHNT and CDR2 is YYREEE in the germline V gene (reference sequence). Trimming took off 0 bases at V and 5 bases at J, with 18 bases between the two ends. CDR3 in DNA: TGTGCCAGCAGCTTGGCGGGACGGGAGAACTACCACGAGCAGTACTTC. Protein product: CASSLAGRENYHEQYF.

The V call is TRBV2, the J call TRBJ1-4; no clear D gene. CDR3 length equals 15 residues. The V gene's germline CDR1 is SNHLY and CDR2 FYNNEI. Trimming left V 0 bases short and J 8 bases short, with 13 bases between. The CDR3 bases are TGTGCCAGCAGTGAAGCGAGGGTTCCGGTGGAAAAACTGTTTTTT. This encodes CASSEARVPVEKLFF.

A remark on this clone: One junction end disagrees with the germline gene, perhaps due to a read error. CDR3 nucleotide sequence: TGCGCCAGCACCTTGGGGACAGGCCAAGAGACCCAGTACTTC. Its translation is CASTLGTGQETQYF. The chain is built from TRBV5-1 and TRBJ2-5, with 8 bases identical to TRBD1. Germline lookup yields CDR1 SGHRS and CDR2 YFSETQ. This CDR3 is built from 14 residues.

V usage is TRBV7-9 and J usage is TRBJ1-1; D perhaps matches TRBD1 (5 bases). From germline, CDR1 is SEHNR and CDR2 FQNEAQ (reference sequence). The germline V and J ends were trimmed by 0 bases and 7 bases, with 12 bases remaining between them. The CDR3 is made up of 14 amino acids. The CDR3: CASSLAPGEREAFF. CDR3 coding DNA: TGTGCCAGCAGCTTAGCCCCGGGGGAGCGTGAAGCTTTCTTT.

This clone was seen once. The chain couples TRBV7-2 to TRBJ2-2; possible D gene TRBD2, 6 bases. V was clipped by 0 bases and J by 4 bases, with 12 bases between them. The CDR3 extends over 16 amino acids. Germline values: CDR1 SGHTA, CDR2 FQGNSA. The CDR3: CASSLAGGAGTGELFF. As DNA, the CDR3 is TGTGCCAGCAGCTTAGCGGGCGGAGCGGGCACCGGGGAGCTGTTTTTT. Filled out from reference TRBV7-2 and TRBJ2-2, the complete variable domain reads GAGVSQSPSNKVTEKGKDVELRCDPISGHTALYWYRQSLGQGLEFLIYFQGNSAPDKSGLPSDRFSAERTGGSVSTLTIQRTQQEDSAVYLCASSLAGGAGTGELFFGEGSRLTVL.

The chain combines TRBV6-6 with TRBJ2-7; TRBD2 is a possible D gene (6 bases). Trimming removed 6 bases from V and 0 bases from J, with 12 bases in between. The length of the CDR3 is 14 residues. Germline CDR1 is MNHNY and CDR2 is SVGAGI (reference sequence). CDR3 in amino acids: CASRSQGGSYEQYF. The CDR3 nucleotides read TGTGCCAGCAGATCGCAGGGAGGCTCCTACGAGCAGTACTTC.

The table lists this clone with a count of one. The CDR3 region is CASSFGHAPQETQYF. The CDR3 DNA follows: TGTGCCAGCAGCTTCGGACACGCACCCCAAGAGACCCAGTACTTC. The rearrangement joins TRBV7-6 to TRBJ2-5, with D perhaps TRBD1 (5 bases). Germline V lookup: CDR1 SGHVS, CDR2 FNYEAQ. CDR3 length: 15 residues. V lost 3 bases and J lost 1, with 12 bases in between.

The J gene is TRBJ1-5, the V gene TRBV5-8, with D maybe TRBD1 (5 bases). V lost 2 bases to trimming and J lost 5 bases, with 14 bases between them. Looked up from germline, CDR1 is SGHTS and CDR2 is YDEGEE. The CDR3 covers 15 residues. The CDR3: CASSFGAGWYQPQHF. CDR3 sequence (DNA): TGTGCCAGCAGCTTTGGGGCAGGGTGGTATCAGCCCCAGCATTTT.

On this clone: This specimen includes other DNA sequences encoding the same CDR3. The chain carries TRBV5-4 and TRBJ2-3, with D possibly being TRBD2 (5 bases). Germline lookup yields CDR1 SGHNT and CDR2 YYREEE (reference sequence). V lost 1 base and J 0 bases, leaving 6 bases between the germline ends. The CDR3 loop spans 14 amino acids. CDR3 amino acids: CASSLTGSTDTQYF. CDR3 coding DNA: TGTGCCAGCAGCTTGACGGGAAGCACAGATACGCAGTATTTT.

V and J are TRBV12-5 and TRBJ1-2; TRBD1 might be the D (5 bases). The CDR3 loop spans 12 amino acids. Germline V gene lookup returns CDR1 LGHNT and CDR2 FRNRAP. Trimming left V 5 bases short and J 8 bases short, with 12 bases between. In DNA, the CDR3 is TGTGCTAGTGGTAGGGACGAGTCGGGCTACACCTTC. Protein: CASGRDESGYTF.

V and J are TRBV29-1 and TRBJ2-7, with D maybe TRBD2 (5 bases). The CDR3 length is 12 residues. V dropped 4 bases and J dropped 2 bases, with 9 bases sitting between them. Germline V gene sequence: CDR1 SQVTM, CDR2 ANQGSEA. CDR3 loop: CSVVSAAYEQYF. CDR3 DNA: TGCAGCGTTGTTAGCGCGGCCTACGAGCAGTACTTC.

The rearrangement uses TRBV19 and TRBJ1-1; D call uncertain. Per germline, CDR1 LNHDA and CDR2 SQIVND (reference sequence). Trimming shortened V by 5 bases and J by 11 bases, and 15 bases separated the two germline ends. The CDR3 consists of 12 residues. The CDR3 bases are TGTGCCAGTAGTGAGAGTGTGGGGAAGGCTTTCTTT. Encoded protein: CASSESVGKAFF.

CDR3 sequence: CASSQVFPPPGLAGYTDTQYF. The CDR3 DNA reads as TGCGCCAGCAGCCAAGTTTTTCCACCTCCGGGACTAGCGGGATACACAGATACGCAGTATTTT. V is TRBV4-1 and J is TRBJ2-3; TRBD2 matches 13 bases. J was trimmed by 2 bases and V by 1 base; bases with no gene match: 15. Germline V gene sequence: CDR1 MGHRA, CDR2 YSYEKL. The CDR3 contains 21 residues.

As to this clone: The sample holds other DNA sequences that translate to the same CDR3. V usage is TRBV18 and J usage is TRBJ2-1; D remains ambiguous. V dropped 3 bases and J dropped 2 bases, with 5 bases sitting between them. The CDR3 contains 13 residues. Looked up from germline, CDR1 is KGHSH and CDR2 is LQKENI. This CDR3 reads CASSPSTYNEQFF. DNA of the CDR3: TGTGCCAGCTCACCCAGTACCTACAATGAGCAGTTCTTC.